Each of the 29 T cell receptor beta chains below was sequenced from the same sample in a study of cytomegalovirus exposure and HLA in healthy donors. Use of 60 Vbeta and 13 Jbeta primers characterized the PCR. This table comes from immunoSEQ multiplex PCR, and its TCRdb copy is limited to in-frame clones, with some not included. The sample contains some 220,000 clones, about 80% of which appear only once. Sequences were obtained from PBMCs. The receptor set was obtained from a woman aged 35 to 49 in good health and CMV-seronegative.

The CDR3 reads CASGLGRSGKQGDHPDTQYF. CDR3 bases: TGTGCTAGTGGTTTGGGGCGATCAGGGAAACAGGGGGATCACCCAGATACGCAGTATTTT. The rearrangement links TRBV12-5 to TRBJ2-3; 8 nucleotides agree with TRBD1. Germline CDR1 LGHNT, CDR2 FRNRAP. J lost 4 bases, V lost 1 base, and 19 bases had no gene match. This CDR3 is 20 amino acids long.

The chain employs TRBV7-6 and TRBJ1-4, with D unresolved. CDR3 length equals 14 residues. The germline V gene encodes CDR1 SGHVS and CDR2 FNYEAQ. V dropped 8 bases and J dropped 4 bases, with 14 bases sitting between them. This CDR3 is CASGGPGFNEKLFF. The CDR3 DNA sequence: TGTGCCAGCGGAGGGCCGGGTTTTAATGAAAAACTGTTTTTT.

CDR3 region: CASSGGTGLEQYF. The CDR3 DNA is TGTGCCAGCAGCGGAGGGACAGGCCTCGAGCAGTACTTC. V gene TRBV9 combines with J gene TRBJ2-7; 8 positions match TRBD1. This CDR3 region has 13 residues. J was trimmed by 6 bases and V by 3 bases; bases with no gene match: 5. The germline V gene has CDR1 SGDLS and CDR2 YYNGEE.

The chain recombines TRBV5-1 with TRBJ1-1, with D tentatively TRBD1 (6 bases). Germline CDR1 SGHRS, CDR2 YFSETQ. V dropped 4 bases and J dropped 3 bases, with 19 bases sitting between them. The CDR3 extends over 16 amino acids. Here the CDR3 DNA reads TGCGCCAGCAGCGTAGCCTCCAGGGGACCGGACACTGAAGCTTTCTTT. Its protein is CASSVASRGPDTEAFF.

The CDR3 loop reads CASSRTPELNYGYTF. CDR3 nucleotides: TGTGCCAGCAGCCGGACACCAGAACTTAACTATGGCTACACCTTC. This chain links TRBV7-9 with TRBJ1-2; D may be TRBD1 (5 bases). The CDR3 loop spans 15 amino acids. In germline, CDR1 is SEHNR, CDR2 FQNEAQ (reference sequence). V gave up 5 bases and J gave up 1 base, with 14 bases separating them.

This chain joins TRBV2 and TRBJ1-1; unclear D gene. CDR1 is SNHLY and CDR2 is FYNNEI in the germline V gene. Between the trimmed V and J ends, which lost 2 bases and 8 bases, there was a span of 9 bases. The CDR3 loop spans 12 amino acids. CDR3 amino acids: CASSENSPEAFF. CDR3 DNA sequence: TGTGCCAGCAGTGAAAATAGCCCCGAAGCTTTCTTT.

CDR3 sequence reads: CASSLLGGGGETQYF. CDR3 nucleotide sequence: TGTGCCAGCAGCTTATTAGGCGGGGGGGGAGAGACCCAGTACTTC. This chain uses TRBV7-3 with TRBJ2-5; 9 bases are shared with TRBD2. Looked up from germline, CDR1 is SGHTA and CDR2 is FQGTGA. The CDR3 has 15 residues. J gave up 4 bases and V 2 bases, and 5 bases lay outside the gene matches.

The chain uses TRBV7-2 and TRBJ1-3; D not resolved. The V and J ends lost 1 base and 0 bases respectively, with 10 bases between them. The CDR3 spans 16 residues. Germline CDR1 SGHTA, CDR2 FQGNSA. Here the CDR3 reads CASSLGYRNSGNTIYF. The DNA for the CDR3 is TGTGCCAGCAGCTTAGGTTACAGAAACTCTGGAAACACCATATATTTT.

This clone appeared once. The chain is built from TRBV6-1 and TRBJ2-3; 11 bases align to TRBD1. After removal of 4 bases from V and 7 bases from J, the junction contained 4 bases not matched to a gene. The CDR3 has 14 residues. From germline, CDR1 is MNHNS and CDR2 SASEGT. The CDR3 DNA sequence: TGTGCCAGCAGTGCCGGGACAGGGGGAAATACGCAGTATTTT. It translates to CASSAGTGGNTQYF.

The genes are TRBV29-1 and TRBJ1-1; 7 nucleotides line up with TRBD1. The trim removed 4 bases at V and 0 bases at J, leaving 11 bases unmatched. The V gene's germline CDR1 is SQVTM and CDR2 ANQGSEA. This CDR3 spans 16 amino acids. Here the CDR3 DNA reads TGCAGCGTTGGAGGGTCGGGACAGATCATGAACACTGAAGCTTTCTTT. Translating gives CSVGGSGQIMNTEAFF.

The rearrangement joins TRBV7-9 to TRBJ1-2; a possible D gene is TRBD1 (6 bases). The V end lost 1 base, the J end lost 8 bases, and 14 bases lay between the germline ends. Germline CDR1 reads SEHNR; CDR2 reads FQNEAQ (reference sequence). The CDR3 loop spans 14 amino acids. The CDR3 nucleotides read TGTGCCAGCAGCTTAGGTGGGCAGGGGCAAGGCTACACCTTC. Translating it yields CASSLGGQGQGYTF.

The V gene is TRBV29-1, the J gene TRBJ1-1; possible D gene TRBD1, 5 bases. This CDR3 is built from 14 residues. V was trimmed by 4 bases and J by 0 bases, leaving 12 bases between them. Germline assignment: CDR1 SQVTM and CDR2 ANQGSEA. The DNA of the CDR3 is TGCAGCGTTGGCGGGACGTTTCTGAACACTGAAGCTTTCTTT. Translating gives CSVGGTFLNTEAFF.

The chain links TRBV18 to TRBJ1-1; TRBD1 aligns across 7 bases. The germline gives CDR1 KGHSH, CDR2 LQKENI. This CDR3 spans 14 amino acids. The V and J ends lost 3 bases and 7 bases, in that order; junction bases with no gene match: 8. DNA for the CDR3: TGTGCCAGCTCACCGCCCGGGACAGATGATGAAGCTTTCTTT. Amino acids: CASSPPGTDDEAFF.

V and J are TRBV10-2 and TRBJ1-6, with 7 positions matching TRBD1. From germline, CDR1 is WSHSY and CDR2 SAAADI. V lost 9 bases, J lost 4 bases, and 9 bases stayed unmatched. The CDR3 has 15 residues. The CDR3 region has the DNA TGCGCCAGTACCGACAGGGATCTGTATAATTCACCCCTCCACTTT. Protein: CASTDRDLYNSPLHF.

This clone was recorded a few times. V and J are TRBV19 and TRBJ1-2, with a possible D match to TRBD1 (6 bases). Germline V lookup: CDR1 LNHDA, CDR2 SQIVND (reference sequence). Between the trimmed V and J ends, which lost 5 bases and 7 bases, there was a span of 17 bases. The CDR3 loop spans 14 amino acids. The CDR3, as DNA: TGTGCCAGTAGTCCCACAGGGAGTCGTCTTGGCTACACCTTC. As protein: CASSPTGSRLGYTF. Filled out from reference TRBV19 and TRBJ1-2, the complete variable domain reads DGGITQSPKYLFRKEGQNVTLSCEQNLNHDAMYWYRQDPGQGLRLIYYSQIVNDFQKGDIAEGYSVSREKKESFPLTVTSAQKNPTAFYLCASSPTGSRLGYTFGSGTRLTVV.

The chain carries TRBV7-2 and TRBJ1-2; tentative D call: TRBD1 (5 bases). The CDR3 is made up of 15 amino acids. Germline V lookup: CDR1 SGHTA, CDR2 FQGNSA. V dropped 0 bases and J dropped 2 bases, with 10 bases sitting between them. The CDR3 DNA is TGTGCCAGCAGCTTAGCCTTAGACAGAAACTATGGCTACACCTTC. It specifies CASSLALDRNYGYTF.

The rearrangement links TRBV29-1 to TRBJ2-5; the match to TRBD1 covers 8 bases. V shed 0 bases, J shed 1 base, and the junction held 1 base outside the gene matches. There are 14 residues in the CDR3. Germline CDR1 SQVTM, CDR2 ANQGSEA. CDR3 coding DNA: TGCAGCGTTGAAGATACAGGGGGCCAAGAGACCCAGTACTTC. As protein: CSVEDTGGQETQYF.

This clone was picked up a small number of times. CDR3 residues: CASSMPGRYEQYF. The CDR3 coding sequence is TGCGCCAGCAGCATGCCGGGGAGGTACGAGCAGTACTTC. The chain uses TRBV5-1 and TRBJ2-7; possible D gene TRBD2, 6 bases. Trimming cost V 4 bases and J 4 bases, with 12 bases left between them. Germline-derived CDR1 and CDR2 are SGHRS and YFSETQ. The CDR3 is 13 amino acids.

CDR3 nucleotide sequence: TGTGCCAGCAGTGAAGGGCCGAACTCTGGAAACACCATATATTTT. This gives the protein CASSEGPNSGNTIYF. This chain uses TRBV6-1 with TRBJ1-3; D is undetermined. The ends were cut back, 1 base at V and 0 bases at J, with 7 bases in the middle. This CDR3 has 15 amino acids. CDR1 is MNHNS, CDR2 SASEGT, per germline.

This clone has a single count. This chain connects TRBV13 to TRBJ2-3; 7 bases line up with TRBD2. The CDR3 totals 13 residues. The germline V gene encodes CDR1 PRHDT and CDR2 FYEKMQ (reference sequence). J was trimmed by 7 bases and V by 1 base; bases with no gene match: 2. The CDR3 DNA reads TGTGCCAGCAGCTTAGTGGGGGGGTATACGCAGTATTTT. Translated: CASSLVGGYTQYF.

The chain carries TRBV5-1 and TRBJ2-2; weak D call: TRBD2 (7 bases). With 6 bases removed from V and 7 bases from J, the gap between germline ends came to 16 bases. CDR1 is SGHRS, CDR2 YFSETQ, per germline. The CDR3 contains 14 residues. CDR3 in amino acids: CASTAGAQVGELFF. The CDR3 DNA reads as TGCGCCAGCACTGCGGGGGCGCAGGTCGGGGAGCTGTTTTTT.

The rearrangement uses TRBV19 and TRBJ1-5; possible D gene TRBD1, 6 bases. Between the trimmed V and J ends, which lost 3 bases and 9 bases, there was a span of 15 bases. The V gene's germline CDR1 is LNHDA and CDR2 SQIVND (reference sequence). This CDR3 is built from 14 residues. This CDR3 is CASSIEGVNGPQHF. DNA of the CDR3: TGTGCCAGTAGTATTGAGGGGGTGAATGGGCCCCAGCATTTT.

The rearrangement joins TRBV7-2 to TRBJ2-1; 10 positions match TRBD2. This CDR3 comprises 15 residues. Per the germline V gene, CDR1 is SGHTA and CDR2 is FQGNSA. Unmatched junction bases numbered 6, after V lost 4 bases and J lost 6 bases. CDR3 amino acids: CASSSSGGAINEQFF. The CDR3 DNA reads TGTGCCAGCAGCTCCAGCGGGGGGGCCATCAATGAGCAGTTCTTC.

Turning to this clone: The junction shows a germline mismatch at one end, possibly a read error. The chain joins TRBV7-7 to TRBJ2-1; 11 bases map to TRBD1. Germline V gene lookup returns CDR1 SSHAT and CDR2 FNYEAQ (reference sequence). This CDR3 comprises 16 residues. For the CDR3, the DNA is TGTGCTAGCAGCTTAGGTCCGGGACAGGGGGACAATGAGCAGTTCTTC. It specifies CASSLGPGQGDNEQFF. The variable domain in full, completed from reference TRBV7-7 and TRBJ2-1, reads GAGVSQSPRYKVTKRGQDVTLRCDPISSHATLYWYQQALGQGPEFLTYFNYEAQPDKSGLPSDRFSAERPEGSISTLTIQRTEQRDSAMYRCASSLGPGQGDNEQFFGPGTRLTVL.

This chain joins TRBV2 and TRBJ2-2; the match to TRBD1 covers 9 bases. V lost 8 bases, J lost 10 bases, and 11 bases stayed unmatched. Germline lookup yields CDR1 SNHLY and CDR2 FYNNEI. CDR3 length equals 14 residues. This CDR3 is CASRDRVEVEELFF. The DNA for the CDR3 is TGTGCCAGCCGGGACAGGGTGGAGGTCGAGGAGCTGTTTTTT.

This rearrangement joins TRBV6-5 to TRBJ1-2; 7 nucleotides line up with TRBD1. The V and J ends lost 2 bases and 10 bases, in that order; junction bases with no gene match: 4. Germline V gives CDR1 MNHEY, CDR2 SVGAGI. CDR3 length: 12 residues. As DNA, the CDR3 is TGTGCCAGCAGTTACGAGGGGGCTTTCTACACCTTC. Its protein product is CASSYEGAFYTF.

V usage is TRBV28 and J usage is TRBJ2-5; TRBD2 aligns across 10 bases. This CDR3 is built from 15 residues. V gave up 5 bases and J gave up 0 bases; unmatched junction bases: 3. Germline V lookup: CDR1 MDHEN, CDR2 SYDVKM. CDR3 sequence reads: CASSQRGGYQETQYF. In nucleotides, the CDR3 is TGTGCCAGCAGTCAGCGGGGGGGGTACCAAGAGACCCAGTACTTC.

The chain carries TRBV10-3 and TRBJ2-7; 8 positions agree with TRBD1. The CDR3 extends over 13 amino acids. Trimming removed 8 bases from V and 3 bases from J; junction bases left unmatched: 6. Germline V gives CDR1 ENHRY, CDR2 SYGVKD. The CDR3, as DNA: TGTGCCATCGGGTGGGGGACAGGCTACGAGCAGTACTTC. Its protein is CAIGWGTGYEQYF.

This sequence joins TRBV11-2 and TRBJ2-5, with 11 bases aligning to TRBD2. Germline V gene lookup returns CDR1 SGHAT and CDR2 FQNNGV. Trimming removed 5 bases from V and 2 bases from J; junction bases left unmatched: 7. The length of the CDR3 is 16 residues. The CDR3 region is CASSPRLAGLQETQYF. In nucleotides, the CDR3 is TGTGCCAGCAGCCCGAGACTAGCGGGGCTTCAAGAGACCCAGTACTTC.